The clone carrying this T cell receptor beta chain was observed many times. Noted time point: patch test 1, 2 weeks after DPC sensitization. Treatment noted: therapeutic diphenylcyclopropenone sensitization with weekly scalp DPC. TCRdb reanalysed the RACE reads using MiXCR and keeps one entry per CDR3 protein. Of 350,000 or so distinct CDR3 sequences in the sample, around 7% were seen once. The data were obtained in a study of human T cells and chemical hapten exposure. V shed 5 bases and J shed 7 bases, with 20 bases lying between them. The CDR3 contains 15 residues. Germline CDR1 is MNHEY and CDR2 is SMNVEV (reference sequence).

This chain joins TRBV27 and TRBJ2-5, with D possibly called TRBD1 or TRBD2 (5 bases each). This specimen consisted of whole blood, obtained in connection with sensitization to the hapten diphenylcyclopropenone (DPC). The clonotype comes from a woman aged 18-29 years with alopecia areata. Some clones in this sample may be carry-over from other donors' samples. The CDR3 DNA sequence: TGTGCCAGCAGTCCTGGGGACCCTGAGTACGCGACCCAGTACTTC. It specifies CASSPGDPEYATQYF.